One and the same sample provided the 11 T cell receptor beta chains below, sequenced in a study of post-analysis software for immune sequencing data. General study results and limits: Four or five TRBV segments (TRBV5-6, TRBV5-1 and TRBV20-1 among them) occurred more frequently in patients than in controls.

Antigen specificity for these receptors is unknown. Unique molecular identifiers had been added to the TCR beta cDNA libraries. TCRdb reprocessed the PCR reads via MiXCR and lists one record per CDR3 protein. The repertoire holds under 650,000 distinct CDR3 sequences, with roughly 47% as singletons. Sequencing was carried out using blood. The receptors were sampled from a girl aged 10 to 17 with multiple sclerosis.

The rearrangement uses TRBV20-1 and TRBJ2-1; the D gene is possibly TRBD1 (7 bases). Germline lookup yields CDR1 DFQATT and CDR2 SNEGSKA (reference sequence). CDR3 size: 16 residues. The V and J ends lost 6 bases and 0 bases respectively, with 18 bases between them. The chain's CDR3 is CSAPSSEGASYNEQFF. The CDR3 DNA follows: TGCAGTGCCCCTTCTAGCGAGGGGGCCTCCTACAATGAGCAGTTCTTC.

This chain uses TRBV10-3 with TRBJ2-1, with TRBD2 identical over 9 bases. The CDR3 is 14 residues long. CDR1 is ENHRY, CDR2 SYGVKD, per germline. V lost 6 bases, J lost 4 bases, and 4 bases stayed unmatched. As DNA, the CDR3 is TGTGCCATCAGGGGACTAGCTGGATACAATGAGCAGTTCTTC. Its translation is CAIRGLAGYNEQFF.

The genes are TRBV6-5 and TRBJ2-1; 8 nucleotides align to TRBD2. The ends lost 4 bases at V and 6 bases at J; junction bases unmatched: 5. Germline V CDR1 and CDR2: MNHEY, SVGAGI. The CDR3 has 14 residues. This CDR3 is CASSFGTSPNEQFF. The DNA of the CDR3 is TGTGCCAGCAGTTTCGGGACTAGTCCCAATGAGCAGTTCTTC.

The chain recombines TRBV20-1 with TRBJ2-7; 16 bases align to TRBD2. The V gene end was trimmed by 3 bases and the J gene end by 1 base; junction bases not matched to a gene: 12. The CDR3 covers 19 residues. Germline CDR1 is DFQATT and CDR2 is SNEGSKA (reference sequence). CDR3 sequence (DNA): TGCAGTGCTAGGGATGTAGGGGGACTAGCGGGAGGGTCATCCTACGAGCAGTACTTC. It translates to CSARDVGGLAGGSSYEQYF.

V is TRBV2 and J is TRBJ2-5, with TRBD1 matching 9 bases. Germline V CDR1 and CDR2: SNHLY, FYNNEI. V lost 6 bases and J lost 1; bases outside the gene matches: 9. CDR3 length equals 16 residues. CDR3 in amino acids: CASRGGTGLSQETQYF. CDR3 sequence (DNA): TGTGCCAGCAGGGGGGGGACAGGGTTGAGCCAAGAGACCCAGTACTTC.

There are a few counts of this clonotype. V usage is TRBV27 and J usage is TRBJ2-7; TRBD2 agrees at 13 bases. The CDR3 has 14 amino acids. Germline V gene data show CDR1 as MNHEY and CDR2 as SMNVEV (reference sequence). V trimming: 5 bases; J trimming: 6 bases; junction bases outside the gene matches: 4. The CDR3, as DNA: TGTGCCAGCAGTCCCGGACTAGCGGGAGTCGAGCAGTACTTC. It yields the protein CASSPGLAGVEQYF.

There are a few counts of this clonotype. This chain uses TRBV6-5 with TRBJ2-1, with TRBD2 identical over 12 bases. The CDR3 runs 14 residues. Germline CDR1 reads MNHEY; CDR2 reads SVGAGI. V lost 6 bases, J lost 12 bases, and 9 bases stayed unmatched. The CDR3: CASSRLAGASGQFF. In DNA form, the CDR3 reads TGTGCCAGCAGCCGACTAGCGGGGGCTTCTGGGCAGTTCTTC.

The V gene is TRBV6-5, the J gene TRBJ1-6; D is undetermined. CDR1 is MNHEY and CDR2 is SVGAGI in the germline V gene. The CDR3 loop spans 13 amino acids. Trimming took 7 bases from V and 7 from J, leaving 11 bases between them. The CDR3 DNA reads as TGTGCCAGCACCTCAGTCAGCAATTCACCCCTCCACTTT. Translation: CASTSVSNSPLHF.

This clonotype was observed a single time. The chain joins TRBV7-2 to TRBJ2-2, with 7 bases identical to TRBD2. Germline V gene data show CDR1 as SGHTA and CDR2 as FQGNSA. Losses at the gene ends were 6 bases for V and 8 bases for J; bases not matched to a gene: 9. CDR3 length: 14 residues. The DNA for the CDR3 is TGTGCCAGCAGTCGAGGGAGGGTGGTGGGGGAGCTGTTTTTT. Protein sequence: CASSRGRVVGELFF.

This clonotype was detected many times. The DNA for the CDR3 is TGCGCCAGCAGCTTGGGGACAGTGGGTAATGAGCAGTTCTTC. Its translation: CASSLGTVGNEQFF. The rearrangement uses TRBV5-1 and TRBJ2-1, with D maybe TRBD1 (6 bases). The CDR3 is 14 residues long. Trimming cost V 0 bases and J 7 bases, with 11 bases left between them. Germline CDR1 and CDR2: SGHRS and YFSETQ.

The chain employs TRBV29-1 and TRBJ1-1, with D uncertain. V was cut by 6 bases and J by 4 bases, with 15 bases left in between. This CDR3 is built from 13 residues. CDR1 is SQVTM and CDR2 is ANQGSEA in the germline V gene. DNA for the CDR3: TGCAGCGTCTCCGGGAAAGTGAGCACTGAAGCTTTCTTT. This encodes CSVSGKVSTEAFF.